These 11 T cell receptor beta chains were all obtained from the same sample, sequenced in a study of shared clonotypes between healthy human individuals. Measured with immunoSEQ multiplex PCR; TCRdb has only the in-frame clones, and not every one. This sample has 760,000 or so clones, with 95% to 97% found just once. Naive CD8 cells lacked CD45RO, underwent positive selection for CCR7 and left out terminally differentiated effector memory CD45RA+ cells. Sequences were obtained from naive CD8+ T cells sorted from blood. The receptors here all came from a man younger than 45 in good health.

V usage is TRBV9 and J usage is TRBJ2-6; D perhaps matches TRBD1 (6 bases). The V end was cut by 3 bases, the J end by 2 bases, with 15 bases between. The CDR3 has 17 residues. The germline gives CDR1 SGDLS, CDR2 YYNGEE. Here the CDR3 reads CASSAQQGFPGANVLTF. The CDR3 DNA is TGTGCCAGCAGCGCCCAACAGGGTTTCCCTGGGGCCAACGTCCTGACTTTC.

The chain links TRBV2 to TRBJ2-7, with D maybe TRBD1 (6 bases). V was shortened by 8 bases and J by 4 bases, with 12 bases between the two germline ends. Germline V gives CDR1 SNHLY, CDR2 FYNNEI. This CDR3 spans 12 amino acids. The CDR3 DNA is TGTGCCAGCCTACAGGGAGAATACGAGCAGTACTTC. Its translation is CASLQGEYEQYF.

This sequence joins TRBV19 and TRBJ2-5; possibly TRBD1 or TRBD2 for D (5 bases each). The CDR3 runs to 14 residues. Trimming pared 5 bases from V and 2 bases from J, leaving 12 bases between. Germline values: CDR1 LNHDA, CDR2 SQIVND (reference sequence). The chain's CDR3 is CASSSRGLQETQYF. CDR3 in DNA: TGTGCCAGTAGTTCACGGGGCCTACAAGAGACCCAGTACTTC. Combining the CDR3 with reference TRBV19 and TRBJ2-5 gives the whole variable domain DGGITQSPKYLFRKEGQNVTLSCEQNLNHDAMYWYRQDPGQGLRLIYYSQIVNDFQKGDIAEGYSVSREKKESFPLTVTSAQKNPTAFYLCASSSRGLQETQYFGPGTRLLVL.

V usage is TRBV11-2 and J usage is TRBJ2-5; D assignment may be TRBD1 or TRBD2 (5 bases each). The germline V gene has CDR1 SGHAT and CDR2 FQNNGV. The CDR3 has 18 residues. Trimming pared 5 bases from V and 4 bases from J, leaving 26 bases between. The CDR3 protein is CASSGALRVGVAGETQYF. The CDR3 DNA reads TGTGCCAGCAGCGGCGCCCTTAGGGTAGGGGTGGCGGGAGAGACCCAGTACTTC. The full variable domain, rest sourced from reference TRBV11-2 and TRBJ2-5, is EAGVAQSPRYKIIEKRQSVAFWCNPISGHATLYWYQQILGQGPKLLIQFQNNGVVDDSQLPKDRFSAERLKGVDSTLKIQPAKLEDSAVYLCASSGALRVGVAGETQYFGPGTRLLVL.

The chain recombines TRBV7-9 with TRBJ2-3; 7 positions match TRBD2. The J segment lost 4 bases and the V segment lost 1 base, leaving 8 bases of the junction unmatched. CDR3 size: 16 residues. The germline gives CDR1 SEHNR, CDR2 FQNEAQ (reference sequence). The CDR3 sequence is CASSLVATSPADTQYF. The DNA for the CDR3 is TGTGCCAGCAGCTTAGTGGCGACTAGCCCAGCAGATACGCAGTATTTT.

This rearrangement joins TRBV7-9 to TRBJ1-1; the D gene is possibly TRBD1 (6 bases). CDR3 length: 15 amino acids. Trimming took 5 bases from V and 2 from J, leaving 15 bases between them. The germline V gene has CDR1 SEHNR and CDR2 FQNEAQ (reference sequence). The CDR3 loop is CASSPMAGVNTEAFF. In DNA, the CDR3 is TGTGCCAGCAGCCCGATGGCAGGGGTCAACACTGAAGCTTTCTTT.

The chain combines TRBV18 with TRBJ1-5; D is perhaps TRBD1 (5 bases). V lost 5 bases, J lost 2 bases, and 19 bases lay in between. The CDR3 sequence is 17 residues long. Looked up from germline, CDR1 is KGHSH and CDR2 is LQKENI. CDR3 protein: CASSVLRGSEGNQPQHF. DNA for the CDR3: TGTGCCAGCTCAGTCCTCCGGGGGTCCGAAGGCAATCAGCCCCAGCATTTT.

This clone was seen once. This sequence joins TRBV5-1 and TRBJ2-4, with D tentatively TRBD1 (6 bases). CDR1 SGHRS and CDR2 YFSETQ come from the germline V gene. Trimming took 0 bases from V and 4 from J, leaving 8 bases between them. CDR3 length: 14 residues. CDR3 DNA: TGCGCCAGCAGCTTGGAGGACAGAAAAAACATTCAGTACTTC. Translated, it gives CASSLEDRKNIQYF.

The V and J genes are TRBV5-8 and TRBJ2-5; D is unclear. CDR3 length: 13 amino acids. Trimming took off 5 bases at V and 5 bases at J, with 13 bases between the two ends. The germline gives CDR1 SGHTS, CDR2 YDEGEE. The CDR3 DNA reads as TGTGCCAGCAGACCACCTTCACGGGAGACCCAGTACTTC. Translation gives CASRPPSRETQYF.

The sample holds a few counts of this clone. The chain has TRBV19 and TRBJ2-7, with TRBD1 as a possible D gene (5 bases). The CDR3 has 14 amino acids. V shed 9 bases and J shed 2 bases, with 17 bases lying between them. Germline V gives CDR1 LNHDA, CDR2 SQIVND (reference sequence). Here the CDR3 reads CASQSAGKTYEQYF. The CDR3 region has the DNA TGTGCCAGCCAATCGGCAGGGAAGACCTACGAGCAGTACTTC.

CDR3: CASSAGVVNYEQYF. The CDR3, as DNA: TGCGCCAGCAGCGCCGGCGTGGTGAACTACGAGCAGTACTTC. V gene TRBV4-3 combines with J gene TRBJ2-7, with D unclear. Germline V gives CDR1 LGHNA, CDR2 YSLEER. V was trimmed by 5 bases and J by 3 bases, leaving 14 bases between them. This CDR3 is built from 14 residues.